The sequence of this T cell receptor (beta chain) was determined in a study of CD8+ T cells in alopecia areata. Study-level background: Treatment comprised oral tofacitinib, 5 to 10 mg twice daily, in treated patients.

It was cDNA, reverse transcribed from extracted RNA, that served as the sequencing template. Only in-frame clones appear in the TCRdb table, and some are missing; sequencing was by immunoSEQ multiplex PCR. The repertoire holds about 270,000 clones, with over 45% as singletons. The V end was cut by 6 bases, the J end by 4 bases, with 6 bases between. The CDR3 loop spans 12 amino acids. CDR1 is MNHNS and CDR2 is SASEGT in the germline V gene. Specified treatment: oral pan-JAK inhibitor, 5-10 mg twice daily. The V gene is TRBV6-1, the J gene TRBJ2-2, with D perhaps TRBD2 (5 bases). The source material was CD4+ T cells sorted from blood, sampled between weeks 51 and 52, from a patient treated with tofacitinib. This clonotype was sampled from a human donor with alopecia areata. The CDR3: CASSGVTGELFF. In DNA form, the CDR3 reads TGTGCCAGCAGCGGGGTCACCGGGGAGCTGTTTTTT.